This paragraph reports one T cell receptor (beta chain). Its antigen is currently unknown. Everyone who donated was a healthy bone marrow donor. This sample is part of a study of cytomegalovirus exposure and HLA in healthy donors. Looking at the study overall: Ancestry clustering placed more than 80% of several hundred genotyped donors in the Caucasian-associated cluster.

Points from the study as a whole: Rare sequences made up most TCRs, while some public TCRs were found in many donors. By HLA locus, TCR association rates varied in a later analysis, with DRB1 showing the most and HLA-C the fewest.

This PCR relied on a set of 60 Vbeta primers and 13 Jbeta primers. The data were produced by immunoSEQ multiplex PCR, yet TCRdb's version contains in-frame clones alone and is incomplete. This sample has roughly 150,000 clones, with approximately 81% found just once. CDR3 length: 15 residues. CDR1 and CDR2 from the germline V gene are LNHDA and SQIVND (reference sequence). V was clipped by 6 bases and J by 0 bases, with 12 bases between them. V usage is TRBV19 and J usage is TRBJ1-3, with D maybe TRBD1 (5 bases). Sequenced: PBMCs. The clonotype originates from a man aged 30-40 years in good health and CMV-seronegative. The CDR3 reads CASSPNRNSGNTIYF. CDR3 coding DNA: TGTGCCAGTAGCCCTAACAGGAACTCTGGAAACACCATATATTTT.